This TCR beta chain was found in a study of T cells in Graves' hyperthyroidism and ophthalmopathy. What was amplified from RNA transcripts were TCR beta CDR3 regions. TCR CDR3 underwent first-round RT-PCR with the HTBI primer set. TCRdb passed the multiplex PCR reads through MiXCR, listing each CDR3 protein once. The sample holds around 350,000 distinct CDR3 sequences, about 14% seen once. Germline assignment: CDR1 LGHNT and CDR2 FRNRAP. This CDR3 spans 16 amino acids. With V trimmed by 1 base and J by 1 base, 6 bases remained unmatched. This clonotype has ten or more counts. The source of this sequence is a woman aged 25-40 years with Graves' ophthalmopathy. Sequenced sample: blood. The rearrangement uses TRBV12-5 and TRBJ1-1, with TRBD1 identical over 7 bases. This chain's CDR3 is CASGLGLTGPNTEAFF. The CDR3 nucleotides read TGTGCTAGTGGTTTGGGCCTGACAGGGCCGAACACTGAAGCTTTCTTT.